Shown below are 10 T cell receptor beta chains from a single sample sequenced in a study of shared clonotypes between healthy human individuals. TCRdb's table, derived via immunoSEQ multiplex PCR, lists solely in-frame clones and lacks some. Here the sample spans 550,000 to 850,000 clones, approximately 79% being singletons. The source material was memory CD4+ T cells sorted from blood. Subset specified: CD45RA-negative fraction. The receptors were gathered from a woman in her thirties in good health.

V is TRBV11-2 and J is TRBJ2-2; tentative D call: TRBD2 (6 bases). V dropped 5 bases and J dropped 6 bases, with 13 bases sitting between them. The CDR3 runs to 14 residues. The germline V gene has CDR1 SGHAT and CDR2 FQNNGV. CDR3 protein: CASSPVRESGELFF. CDR3 nucleotide sequence: TGTGCCAGCAGCCCAGTACGGGAGTCCGGGGAGCTGTTTTTT.

This sequence joins TRBV9 and TRBJ2-3; D is uncertain. This CDR3 region has 14 residues. Trimming shortened V by 1 base and J by 2 bases, and 8 bases separated the two germline ends. Germline V gives CDR1 SGDLS, CDR2 YYNGEE. The CDR3 is CASSVFPDTDTQYF. DNA for the CDR3: TGTGCCAGCAGCGTATTCCCCGACACAGATACGCAGTATTTT.

The rearrangement links TRBV7-2 to TRBJ2-3, with D uncertain. The CDR3 loop spans 16 amino acids. With 0 bases removed from V and 0 bases from J, the gap between germline ends came to 10 bases. The V gene's germline CDR1 is SGHTA and CDR2 FQGNSA. The CDR3 sequence is CASSLAWLPSTDTQYF. CDR3 nucleotide sequence: TGTGCCAGCAGCTTAGCTTGGCTCCCCAGCACAGATACGCAGTATTTT. Complete variable domain (other parts from reference TRBV7-2 and TRBJ2-3): GAGVSQSPSNKVTEKGKDVELRCDPISGHTALYWYRQSLGQGLEFLIYFQGNSAPDKSGLPSDRFSAERTGGSVSTLTIQRTQQEDSAVYLCASSLAWLPSTDTQYFGPGTRLTVL.

V usage is TRBV10-1 and J usage is TRBJ2-1, with 12 bases matching TRBD2. CDR1 and CDR2 from the germline V gene are WNHNN and SYGVQD (reference sequence). This CDR3 has 15 residues. J gave up 4 bases and V 3 bases, and 1 base lay outside the gene matches. CDR3 DNA: TGCGCCAGCAGTGATGGACTAGCGGGATACAATGAGCAGTTCTTC. Protein sequence: CASSDGLAGYNEQFF.

The chain is built from TRBV11-2 and TRBJ2-7, with D possibly being TRBD1 (5 bases). Trimming removed 5 bases from V and 2 bases from J, with 19 bases in between. This CDR3 comprises 16 residues. Germline V gene data show CDR1 as SGHAT and CDR2 as FQNNGV. The CDR3 reads CASSPLMRQTTYEQYF. DNA for the CDR3: TGTGCCAGCAGCCCCTTAATGCGACAGACCACCTACGAGCAGTACTTC.

This chain links TRBV7-3 with TRBJ2-2, with D unclear. Germline CDR1 reads SGHTA; CDR2 reads FQGTGA. This CDR3 has 14 amino acids. V was shortened by 2 bases and J by 1 base, with 5 bases between the two germline ends. CDR3 region: CASSLWGNTGELFF. The CDR3 nucleotides are TGTGCCAGCAGCTTATGGGGGAACACCGGGGAGCTGTTTTTT.

The V and J genes are TRBV10-2 and TRBJ1-5, with D perhaps TRBD1 (6 bases). CDR1 is WSHSY, CDR2 SAAADI, per germline. The CDR3 covers 14 residues. V was clipped by 6 bases and J by 4 bases, with 13 bases between them. The CDR3 loop is CASRAGTWNQPQHF. The CDR3 coding sequence is TGCGCCAGCAGAGCCGGGACATGGAATCAGCCCCAGCATTTT.

In DNA form, the CDR3 reads TGCAGCGTTGAACGGGAGGGCCACCACGAGCAGTACTTC. This codes for CSVEREGHHEQYF. This chain uses TRBV29-1 with TRBJ2-7, with 8 bases aligning to TRBD2. The V and J ends lost 2 bases and 5 bases, in that order; junction bases with no gene match: 5. This CDR3 contains 13 residues. Germline V gene sequence: CDR1 SQVTM, CDR2 ANQGSEA.

The chain recombines TRBV4-1 with TRBJ1-2; D might be TRBD1 (5 bases). V gave up 1 base and J gave up 2 bases, with 14 bases separating them. This CDR3 region has 16 residues. Germline loops: CDR1 MGHRA, CDR2 YSYEKL. Written as DNA, the CDR3 is TGCGCCAGCAGCCAAGGGGGGTGGCGGGAAAACTATGGCTACACCTTC. It translates to CASSQGGWRENYGYTF.

The gene calls are TRBV5-1 and TRBJ1-1; 9 bases line up with TRBD1. This CDR3 contains 15 residues. In germline, CDR1 is SGHRS, CDR2 YFSETQ. V was pared by 5 bases and J by 5 bases, with 10 bases of the junction left unmatched. This CDR3 is CASRYTGGAWTEAFF. Here the CDR3 DNA reads TGCGCCAGCAGGTATACAGGGGGCGCTTGGACTGAAGCTTTCTTT.